Sequencing of this TCR beta chain was carried out in a study of a mutant IDH1 vaccine in newly diagnosed glioma. About the research overall: Mean patient age was around 40 years; around 60% were male and roughly 38% female. Most patients had radiochemotherapy with temozolomide before enrollment; others had one alone. Study-wide points: Any relationship between pseudoprogression and changes in top peripheral T cell clonotypes seemed absent.

Sequenced by immunoSEQ multiplex PCR; TCRdb stores in-frame clones only, minus some. There are about 27,000 clones in the sample; just over 90% occur only once, and roughly 1.2% lies in the top ten. Germline lookup yields CDR1 SGHVS and CDR2 FQNEAQ. The CDR3 runs to 14 residues. The germline V and J ends were trimmed by 1 base and 3 bases, with 9 bases remaining between them. Time point in this sample: baseline, week 1 (first vaccination visit). As for treatment: pre-vaccination baseline after standard-of-care therapy. In every donor, the tumor was a new WHO grade 3 or 4 IDH1-mutant, ATRX-lost astrocytoma. Concerning this clone: What it binds is unknown.

The sample in question was PBMCs, obtained from a glioma patient treated with radiotherapy, temozolomide or both. This receptor was identified in a man aged 35 to 55 with glioma. The chain joins TRBV7-8 to TRBJ1-1; D might be TRBD1 (6 bases). The CDR3, as DNA: TGTGCCAGCAGCTTAGAGACAGGATACACTGAAGCTTTCTTT. Its translation is CASSLETGYTEAFF.